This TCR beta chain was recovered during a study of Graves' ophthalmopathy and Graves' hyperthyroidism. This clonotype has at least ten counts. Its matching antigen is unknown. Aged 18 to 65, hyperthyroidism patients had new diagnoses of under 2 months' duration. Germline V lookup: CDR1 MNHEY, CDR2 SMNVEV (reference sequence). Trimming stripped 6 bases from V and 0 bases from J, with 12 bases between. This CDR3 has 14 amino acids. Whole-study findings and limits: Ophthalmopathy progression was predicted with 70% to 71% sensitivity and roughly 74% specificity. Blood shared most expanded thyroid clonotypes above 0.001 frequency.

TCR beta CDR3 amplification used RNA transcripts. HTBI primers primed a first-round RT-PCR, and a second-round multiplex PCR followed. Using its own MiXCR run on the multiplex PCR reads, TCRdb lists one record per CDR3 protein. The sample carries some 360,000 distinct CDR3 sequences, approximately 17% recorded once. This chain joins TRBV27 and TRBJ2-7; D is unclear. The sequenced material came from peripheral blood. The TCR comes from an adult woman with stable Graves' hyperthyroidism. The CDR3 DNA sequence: TGTGCCAGCAGCCCATTGACGAGCTCCTACGAGCAGTACTTC. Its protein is CASSPLTSSYEQYF.